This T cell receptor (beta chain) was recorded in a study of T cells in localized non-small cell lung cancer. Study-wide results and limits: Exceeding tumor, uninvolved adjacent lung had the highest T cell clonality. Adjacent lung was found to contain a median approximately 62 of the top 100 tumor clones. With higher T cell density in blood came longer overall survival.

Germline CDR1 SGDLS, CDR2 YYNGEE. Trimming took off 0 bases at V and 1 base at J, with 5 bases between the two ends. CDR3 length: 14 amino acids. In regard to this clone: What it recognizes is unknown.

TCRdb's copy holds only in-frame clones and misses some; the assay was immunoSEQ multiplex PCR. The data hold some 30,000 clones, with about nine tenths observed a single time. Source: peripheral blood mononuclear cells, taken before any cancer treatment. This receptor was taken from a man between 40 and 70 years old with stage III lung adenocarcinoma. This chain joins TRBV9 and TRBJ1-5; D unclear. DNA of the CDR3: TGTGCCAGCAGCGTAGGCGGGAGCAATCAGCCCCAGCATTTT. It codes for CASSVGGSNQPQHF.